These T cell receptor beta chains were read from a single sample in a study of blood T cell repertoires in COVID-19. Libraries were prepared by immunoSEQ multiplex PCR; TCRdb keeps only in-frame clonotypes and omits some of them. Of roughly 150,000 clones in the sample, approximately 80% were seen once. The sample taken for sequencing was peripheral blood. Receptor source: a man aged 55 to 69 who had recovered from COVID-19. The CDR3 runs from the conserved cysteine through the conserved F or W. D genes are given only for firm matches. Clone size is given for some rows only: seen once, a few or many times, or a class if the clone is expanded.

.	TRBJ2-2	.	TRBV28	TGTGCCAGCAGTTTATTGGGACGGGGGAAGACCGGGGAGCTGTTTTTT	CASSLLGRGKTGELFF
.	TRBJ2-2	.	TRBV3-1/TRBV3-2	TGTGCCAGCAGCCAAGTCCCCGGGAACACCGGGGAGCTGTTTTTT	CASSQVPGNTGELFF
few	TRBJ2-2	.	TRBV28	TGTGCCAGCAGTCCCCGGGGCACCGGGGAGCTGTTTTTT	CASSPRGTGELFF
.	TRBJ1-1	TRBD1	TRBV19	TGTGCCAGCCGGCAACAGGGGATTATAAGAACTGAAGCTTTCTTT	CASRQQGIIRTEAFF
.	TRBJ2-7	.	TRBV29-1	TGCAGCGTTGAAACCGCTCGGGACTACGAGCAGTACTTC	CSVETARDYEQYF
once	TRBJ1-5	TRBD1	TRBV2	TGTGCCAGCCTATTGGGACAGGGGGACCGGCAGCCCCAGCATTTT	CASLLGQGDRQPQHF
.	TRBJ1-1	.	TRBV5-1	TGCGCCAGCAGCTCGATACAGTTCACTCTTAATATGAACACTGAAGCTTTCTTT	CASSSIQFTLNMNTEAFF
few	TRBJ1-2	.	TRBV2	TGTGCCAGCAGTGAAAGAGCCTATGGCTACACCTTC	CASSERAYGYTF
.	TRBJ1-2	.	TRBV5-8	TGTGCCAGCAGCTTGGCTCTGTTAGCTAACTATGGCTACACCTTC	CASSLALLANYGYTF
few	TRBJ1-1	TRBD1	TRBV27	TGTGCCAGCAGTCATCGACAGGGTTACACTGAAGCTTTCTTT	CASSHRQGYTEAFF
.	TRBJ2-7	TRBD2	TRBV11-2	TGTGCCAGCAGCCCATACCAGACTAGCGGGGTGGCCTACGAGCAGTACTTC	CASSPYQTSGVAYEQYF
.	TRBJ2-7	.	TRBV27	TGTGCCAGCAGTAGTCGAGGTGGGGGGGCCCTCGAGCAGTACTTC	CASSSRGGGALEQYF
medium-sized	TRBJ2-2	.	TRBV27	TGTGCCAGCAGTTTATCGGCGGGGAGCACCGGGGAGCTGTTTTTT	CASSLSAGSTGELFF
.	TRBJ2-3	.	TRBV27	TGTGCCAGCAGTTTTGAAATAGCCACAGATACGCAGTATTTT	CASSFEIATDTQYF
.	TRBJ1-6	TRBD1	TRBV7-3	TGTGCCAGCAGCGCCCAGGGGGTAACGAATTCACCCCTCCACTTT	CASSAQGVTNSPLHF
.	TRBJ2-7	.	TRBV10-3	TGTGCCATCAGTGGCTGGGGGGCCTACGAGCAGTACTTC	CAISGWGAYEQYF
few	TRBJ1-1	.	TRBV2	TGTGCCAGCAGTTTGGGGGCCGCTTTGAACACTGAAGCTTTCTTT	CASSLGAALNTEAFF
.	TRBJ1-1	.	TRBV5-6	TGTGCCAGCAGCTGGGTGGGGCATGAAGCTTTCTTT	CASSWVGHEAFF
.	TRBJ1-2	TRBD1	TRBV24-1	TGTGCCACCAGTGACAGGGGGTCCTATGGCTACACCTTC	CATSDRGSYGYTF
.	TRBJ2-5	TRBD1	TRBV18	TGTGCCAGCTCACGACAGGGCCCAGAGACCCAGTACTTC	CASSRQGPETQYF
few	TRBJ2-3	.	TRBV7-6	TGTGCCAGCAGCCCCCTGACTCCGAGCACAGATACGCAGTATTTT	CASSPLTPSTDTQYF
.	TRBJ2-3	.	TRBV4-2	TGTGCCAGCAGCCAAGGGGGAGGTACCACAGATACGCAGTATTTT	CASSQGGGTTDTQYF
.	TRBJ1-6	.	TRBV28	TGTGCCAGCAGTGACACCTCTTATAATTCACCCCTCCACTTT	CASSDTSYNSPLHF
.	TRBJ1-1	.	TRBV10-3	TGTGCCATCAGTGTGAGGCAGGGCATGAACACTGAAGCTTTCTTT	CAISVRQGMNTEAFF
.	TRBJ2-7	TRBD1	TRBV28	TGTGCCAGCAGGACCGGGACAGGGGGCTACGAGCAGTACTTC	CASRTGTGGYEQYF
.	TRBJ2-6	TRBD1	TRBV18	TGTGCCAGCTCACCCACGACAGGGTGGCTGGGTTCTGGGGCCAACGTCCTGACTTTC	CASSPTTGWLGSGANVLTF
.	TRBJ1-2	.	TRBV5-8	TGTGCCAGCAGCAGCGGGGAATCTAGAGGCTACACCTTC	CASSSGESRGYTF
.	TRBJ2-7	.	TRBV4-3	TGCGCCAGCATCCTTGGAAAGGAGTCAGACTCCTACGAGCAGTACTTC	CASILGKESDSYEQYF
.	TRBJ2-3	TRBD1	TRBV11-2	TGTGCCAGCAGCTTAAGGGACAGGGCTAGCACAGATACGCAGTATTTT	CASSLRDRASTDTQYF